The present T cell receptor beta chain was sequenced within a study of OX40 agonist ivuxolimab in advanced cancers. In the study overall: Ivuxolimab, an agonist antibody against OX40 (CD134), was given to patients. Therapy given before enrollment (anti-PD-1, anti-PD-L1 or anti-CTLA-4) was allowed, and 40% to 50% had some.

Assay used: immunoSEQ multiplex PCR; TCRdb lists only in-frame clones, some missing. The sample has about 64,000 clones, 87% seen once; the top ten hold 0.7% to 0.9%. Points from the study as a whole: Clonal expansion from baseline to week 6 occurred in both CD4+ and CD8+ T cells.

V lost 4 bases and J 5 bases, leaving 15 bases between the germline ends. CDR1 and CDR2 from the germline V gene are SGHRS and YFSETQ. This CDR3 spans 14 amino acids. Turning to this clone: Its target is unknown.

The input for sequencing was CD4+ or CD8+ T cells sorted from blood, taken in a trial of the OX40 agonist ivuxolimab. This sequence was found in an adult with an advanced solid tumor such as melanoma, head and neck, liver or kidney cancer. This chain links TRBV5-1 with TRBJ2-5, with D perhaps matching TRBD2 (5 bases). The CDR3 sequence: CASSPMGGGETQYF. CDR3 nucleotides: TGCGCCAGCAGCCCAATGGGCGGCGGGGAGACCCAGTACTTC.